The entry below describes one T cell receptor (beta chain). Its specificity is not known. Germline CDR1 and CDR2: MNHNS and SASEGT. With 0 bases clipped from V and 4 bases from J, the junction kept 9 bases outside the gene matches. CDR3 length: 18 residues. This sample stems from a study of cytomegalovirus exposure and HLA in healthy donors. Study findings and constraints: Later work found most CMV-associated TCR beta chains apparently HLA-restricted. Specificity of three CMV-associated chains for CMV antigens was verified in vitro.

The PCR had 60 Vbeta and 13 Jbeta primers. Sequencing was performed with immunoSEQ multiplex PCR; in TCRdb, only in-frame clones are kept and a portion is missing. The repertoire includes about 85,000 clones, 75% to 90% of them detected once, and about a third sits in the top ten. The clonotype comes from a man in his forties or fifties in good health and CMV-seropositive. The chain combines TRBV6-1 with TRBJ2-1, with 10 bases matching TRBD2. The sequencing input was PBMCs. CDR3: CASSEATPASGSYNEQFF. CDR3 DNA sequence: TGTGCCAGCAGTGAAGCGACCCCGGCTAGCGGGAGTTACAATGAGCAGTTCTTC.